Listed here is a single T cell receptor beta chain. Its specificity is not known. The sample is drawn from a study of cytomegalovirus exposure and HLA in healthy donors. In the study overall: Genotyping of some 400 donors showed that over 80% belonged to the Caucasian-associated ancestry cluster. Findings of the study overall: Analyses of presence and absence presupposed an approximately uniform sequencing depth across donors. In a later analysis, compared with equally common non-associated chains, HLA-associated beta chains were more expanded. TCR beta V- and J-gene trimming was later associated with a missense DCLRE1C variant.

The PCR used 60 Vbeta and 13 Jbeta primers. Some clones are missing from TCRdb's copy, which holds only in-frame ones; the method was immunoSEQ multiplex PCR. The table shows about 200,000 clones, with about 81% occurring only once. The V end lost 1 base, the J end lost 3 bases, and 6 bases lay between the germline ends. Germline-derived CDR1 and CDR2 are LGHNT and FRNRAP. The CDR3 is 13 amino acids. Sequenced sample: PBMCs. This chain uses TRBV12-5 with TRBJ1-1, with no clear D. The origin of this receptor is a man aged 35-49 years in good health and CMV-seropositive. Here the CDR3 reads CASGLAGYTEAFF. CDR3 coding DNA: TGTGCTAGTGGTTTGGCGGGTTACACTGAAGCTTTCTTT.